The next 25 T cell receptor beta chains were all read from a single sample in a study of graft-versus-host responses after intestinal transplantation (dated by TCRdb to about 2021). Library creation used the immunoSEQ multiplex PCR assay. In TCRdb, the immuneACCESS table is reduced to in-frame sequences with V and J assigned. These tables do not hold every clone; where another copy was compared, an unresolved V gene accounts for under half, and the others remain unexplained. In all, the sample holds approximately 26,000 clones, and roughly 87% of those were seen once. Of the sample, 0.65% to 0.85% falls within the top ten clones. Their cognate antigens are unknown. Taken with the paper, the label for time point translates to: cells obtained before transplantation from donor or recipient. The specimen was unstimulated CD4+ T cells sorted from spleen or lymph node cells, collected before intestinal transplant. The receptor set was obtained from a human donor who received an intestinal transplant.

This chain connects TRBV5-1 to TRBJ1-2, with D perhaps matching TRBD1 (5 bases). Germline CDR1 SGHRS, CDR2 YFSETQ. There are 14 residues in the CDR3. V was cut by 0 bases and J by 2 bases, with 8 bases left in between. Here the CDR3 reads CASSLDGGNYGYTF. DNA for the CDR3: TGCGCCAGCAGCTTGGATGGGGGGAACTATGGCTACACCTTC.

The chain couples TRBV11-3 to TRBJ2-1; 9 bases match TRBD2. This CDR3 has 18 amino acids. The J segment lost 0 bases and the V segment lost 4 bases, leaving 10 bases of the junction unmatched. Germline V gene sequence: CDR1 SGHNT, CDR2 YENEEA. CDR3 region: CASSSLRGRARSYNEQFF. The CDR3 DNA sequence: TGTGCCAGCAGCTCACTTCGCGGGAGGGCCCGCTCCTACAATGAGCAGTTCTTC.

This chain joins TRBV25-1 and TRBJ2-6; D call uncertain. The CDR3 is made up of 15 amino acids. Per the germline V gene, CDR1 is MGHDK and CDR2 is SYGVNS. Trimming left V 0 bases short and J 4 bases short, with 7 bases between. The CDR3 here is CASSEYGYGANVLTF. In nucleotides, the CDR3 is TGTGCCAGCAGTGAATACGGGTACGGGGCCAACGTCCTGACTTTC. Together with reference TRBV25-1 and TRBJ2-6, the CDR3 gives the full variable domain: EADIYQTPRYLVIGTGKKITLECSQTMGHDKMYWYQQDPGMELHLIHYSYGVNSTEKGDLSSESTVSRIRTEHFPLTLESARPSHTSQYLCASSEYGYGANVLTFGAGSRLTVL.

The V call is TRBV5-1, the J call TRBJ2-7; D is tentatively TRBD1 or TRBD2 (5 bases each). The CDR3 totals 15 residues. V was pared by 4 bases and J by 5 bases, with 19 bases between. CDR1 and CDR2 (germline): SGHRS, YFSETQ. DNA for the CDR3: TGCGCCAGCAGCCCCACCTCCATCAGGGACCACGAGCAGTACTTC. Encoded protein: CASSPTSIRDHEQYF.

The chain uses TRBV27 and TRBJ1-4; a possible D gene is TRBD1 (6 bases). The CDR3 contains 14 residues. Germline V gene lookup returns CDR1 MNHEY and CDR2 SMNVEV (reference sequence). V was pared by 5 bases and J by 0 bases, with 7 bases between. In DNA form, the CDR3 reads TGTGCCAGCAGTCGGACAGCAACTAATGAAAAACTGTTTTTT. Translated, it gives CASSRTATNEKLFF.

CDR3 bases: TGCGCCAGCAGCTTCGAGGGGAGGGGAGATACGCAGTATTTT. As protein: CASSFEGRGDTQYF. This chain uses TRBV5-1 with TRBJ2-3; 7 bases line up with TRBD2. Germline values: CDR1 SGHRS, CDR2 YFSETQ. Germline trimming cut 2 bases from V and 5 bases from J; bases unmatched to any gene: 5. There are 14 residues in the CDR3.

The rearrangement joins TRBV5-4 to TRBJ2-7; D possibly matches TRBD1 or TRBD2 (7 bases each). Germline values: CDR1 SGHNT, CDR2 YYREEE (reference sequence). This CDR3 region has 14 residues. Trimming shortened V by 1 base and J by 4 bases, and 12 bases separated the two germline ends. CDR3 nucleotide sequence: TGTGCCAGCAGCTTGAAGCAGGGGGGGTACGAGCAGTACTTC. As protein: CASSLKQGGYEQYF.

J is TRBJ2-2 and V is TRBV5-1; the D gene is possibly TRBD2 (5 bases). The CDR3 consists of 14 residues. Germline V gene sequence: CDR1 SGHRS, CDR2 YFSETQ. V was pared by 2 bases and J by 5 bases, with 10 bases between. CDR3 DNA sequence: TGCGCCAGCAGCTTAACTAGTTATACCGGGGAGCTGTTTTTT. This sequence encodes CASSLTSYTGELFF. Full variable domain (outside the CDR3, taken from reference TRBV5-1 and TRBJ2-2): KAGVTQTPRYLIKTRGQQVTLSCSPISGHRSVSWYQQTPGQGLQFLFEYFSETQRNKGNFPGRFSGRQFSNSRSEMNVSTLELGDSALYLCASSLTSYTGELFFGEGSRLTVL.

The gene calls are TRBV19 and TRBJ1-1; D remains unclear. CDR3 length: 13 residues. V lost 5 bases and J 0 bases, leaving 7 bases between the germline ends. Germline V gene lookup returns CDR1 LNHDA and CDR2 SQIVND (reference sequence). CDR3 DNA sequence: TGTGCCAGTAGTGTGGCCATGAACACTGAAGCTTTCTTT. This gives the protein CASSVAMNTEAFF. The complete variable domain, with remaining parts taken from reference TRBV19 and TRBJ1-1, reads DGGITQSPKYLFRKEGQNVTLSCEQNLNHDAMYWYRQDPGQGLRLIYYSQIVNDFQKGDIAEGYSVSREKKESFPLTVTSAQKNPTAFYLCASSVAMNTEAFFGQGTRLTVV.

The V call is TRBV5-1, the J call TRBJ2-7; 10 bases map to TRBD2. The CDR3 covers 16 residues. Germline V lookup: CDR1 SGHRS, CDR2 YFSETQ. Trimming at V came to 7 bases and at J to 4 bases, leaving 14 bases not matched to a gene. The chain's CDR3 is CASRRLAGSPFYEQYF. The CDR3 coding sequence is TGCGCCAGCCGGAGACTAGCGGGTTCCCCCTTTTACGAGCAGTACTTC.

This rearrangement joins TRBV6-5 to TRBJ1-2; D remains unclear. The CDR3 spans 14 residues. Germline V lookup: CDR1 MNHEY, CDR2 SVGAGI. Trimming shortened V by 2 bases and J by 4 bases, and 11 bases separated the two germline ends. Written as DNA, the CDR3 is TGTGCCAGCAGTTACGAGGGTAAAGGCTATGGCTACACCTTC. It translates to CASSYEGKGYGYTF.

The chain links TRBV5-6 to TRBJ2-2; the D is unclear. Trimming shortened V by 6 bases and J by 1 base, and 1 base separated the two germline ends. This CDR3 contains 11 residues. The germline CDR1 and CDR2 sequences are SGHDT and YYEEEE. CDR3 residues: CASKNTGELFF. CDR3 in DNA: TGTGCCAGCAAGAACACCGGGGAGCTGTTTTTT.

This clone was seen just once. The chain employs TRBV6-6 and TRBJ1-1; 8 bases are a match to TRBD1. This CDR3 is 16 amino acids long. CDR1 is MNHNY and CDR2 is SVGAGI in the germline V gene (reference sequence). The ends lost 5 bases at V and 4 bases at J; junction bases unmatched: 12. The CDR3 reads CASSSYSGGAGTEAFF. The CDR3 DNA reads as TGTGCCAGCAGTAGTTACTCAGGGGGCGCGGGCACTGAAGCTTTCTTT.

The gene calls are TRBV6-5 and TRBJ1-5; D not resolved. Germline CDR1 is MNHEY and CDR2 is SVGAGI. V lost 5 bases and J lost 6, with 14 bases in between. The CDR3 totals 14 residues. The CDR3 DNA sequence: TGTGCCAGCAGTGACCCGCCCGAGGGTCAGCCCCAGCATTTT. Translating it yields CASSDPPEGQPQHF.

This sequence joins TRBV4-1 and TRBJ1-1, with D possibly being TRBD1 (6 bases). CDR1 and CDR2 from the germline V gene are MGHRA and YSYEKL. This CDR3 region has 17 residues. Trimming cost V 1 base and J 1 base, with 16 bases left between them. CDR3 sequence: CASSQGQDQRRNTEAFF. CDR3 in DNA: TGCGCCAGCAGCCAAGGACAGGACCAAAGGCGGAACACTGAAGCTTTCTTT.

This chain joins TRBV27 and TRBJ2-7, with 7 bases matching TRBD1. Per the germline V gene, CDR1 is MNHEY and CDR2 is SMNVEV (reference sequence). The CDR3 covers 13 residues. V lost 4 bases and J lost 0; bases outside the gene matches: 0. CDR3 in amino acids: CASSWDSSYEQYF. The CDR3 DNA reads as TGTGCCAGCAGTTGGGACAGCTCCTACGAGCAGTACTTC.

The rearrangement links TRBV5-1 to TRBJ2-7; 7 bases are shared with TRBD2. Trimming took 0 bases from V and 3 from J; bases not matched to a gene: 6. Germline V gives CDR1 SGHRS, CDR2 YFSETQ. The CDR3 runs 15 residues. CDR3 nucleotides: TGCGCCAGCAGCTTGGCCGGACTAGTTTACTACGAGCAGTACTTC. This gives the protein CASSLAGLVYYEQYF. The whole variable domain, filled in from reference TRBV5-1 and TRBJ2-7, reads KAGVTQTPRYLIKTRGQQVTLSCSPISGHRSVSWYQQTPGQGLQFLFEYFSETQRNKGNFPGRFSGRQFSNSRSEMNVSTLELGDSALYLCASSLAGLVYYEQYFGPGTRLTVT.

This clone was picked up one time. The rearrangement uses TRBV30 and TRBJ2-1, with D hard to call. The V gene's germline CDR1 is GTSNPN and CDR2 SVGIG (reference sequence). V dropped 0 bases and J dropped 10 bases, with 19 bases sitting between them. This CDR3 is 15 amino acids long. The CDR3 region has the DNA TGTGCCTGGAGTGTACCAACCCGGGCCTTAGGGGAGCAGTTCTTC. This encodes CAWSVPTRALGEQFF. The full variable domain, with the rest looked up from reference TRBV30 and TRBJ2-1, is SQTIHQWPATLVQPVGSPLSLECTVEGTSNPNLYWYRQAAGRGLQLLFYSVGIGQISSEVPQNLSASRPQDRQFILSSKKLLLSDSGFYLCAWSVPTRALGEQFFGPGTRLTVL.

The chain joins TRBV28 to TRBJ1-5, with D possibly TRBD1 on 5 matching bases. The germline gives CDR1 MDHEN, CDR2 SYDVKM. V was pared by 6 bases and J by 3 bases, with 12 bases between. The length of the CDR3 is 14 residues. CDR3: CASRPRGVNQPQHF. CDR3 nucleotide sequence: TGTGCCAGCAGACCTCGGGGCGTCAATCAGCCCCAGCATTTT. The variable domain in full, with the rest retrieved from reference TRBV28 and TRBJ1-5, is DVKVTQSSRYLVKRTGEKVFLECVQDMDHENMFWYRQDPGLGLRLIYFSYDVKMKEKGDIPEGYSVSREKKERFSLILESASTNQTSMYLCASRPRGVNQPQHFGDGTRLSIL.

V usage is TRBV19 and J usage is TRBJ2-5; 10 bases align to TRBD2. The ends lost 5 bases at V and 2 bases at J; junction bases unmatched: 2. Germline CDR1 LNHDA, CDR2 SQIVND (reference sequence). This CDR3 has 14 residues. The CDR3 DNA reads TGTGCCAGTAGTCAGCGGGGGGGGCAAGAGACCCAGTACTTC. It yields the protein CASSQRGGQETQYF.

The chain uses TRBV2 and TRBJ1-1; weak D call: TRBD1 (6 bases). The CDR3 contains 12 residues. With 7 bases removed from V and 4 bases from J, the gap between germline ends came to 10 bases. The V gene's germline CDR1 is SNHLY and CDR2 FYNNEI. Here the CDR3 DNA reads TGTGCCAGCACCCAAGGGGGCACTGAAGCTTTCTTT. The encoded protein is CASTQGGTEAFF.

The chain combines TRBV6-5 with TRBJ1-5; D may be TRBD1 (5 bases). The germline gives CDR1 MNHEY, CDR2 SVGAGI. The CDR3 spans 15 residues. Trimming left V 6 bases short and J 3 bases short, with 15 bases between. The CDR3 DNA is TGTGCCAGCAGGGCTCAGGGTCTCCCCAATCAGCCCCAGCATTTT. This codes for CASRAQGLPNQPQHF.

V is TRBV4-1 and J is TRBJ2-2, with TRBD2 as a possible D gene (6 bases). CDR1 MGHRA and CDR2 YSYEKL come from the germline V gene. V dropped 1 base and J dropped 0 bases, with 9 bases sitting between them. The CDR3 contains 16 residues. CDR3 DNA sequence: TGCGCCAGCAGCCAAGGGAGGGGAGCGAACACCGGGGAGCTGTTTTTT. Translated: CASSQGRGANTGELFF.

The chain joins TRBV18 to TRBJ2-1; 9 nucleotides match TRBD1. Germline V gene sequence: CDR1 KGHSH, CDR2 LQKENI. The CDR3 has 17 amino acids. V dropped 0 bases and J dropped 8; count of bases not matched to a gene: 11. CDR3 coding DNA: TGTGCCAGCTCACCACCTCGGGACAGGGTGACGCCCGATGAGCAGTTCTTC. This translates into CASSPPRDRVTPDEQFF.

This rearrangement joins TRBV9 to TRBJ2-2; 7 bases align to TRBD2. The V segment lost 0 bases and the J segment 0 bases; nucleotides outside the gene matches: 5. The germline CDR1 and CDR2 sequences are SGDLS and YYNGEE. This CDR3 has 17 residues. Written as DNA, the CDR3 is TGTGCCAGCAGCGTAGTACGGGGGGTACCGAACACCGGGGAGCTGTTTTTT. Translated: CASSVVRGVPNTGELFF.